This T cell receptor beta chain was documented in a study of identical twins. Study-level findings and limits: Cross-sectional statistical analysis, not tracking of the same donors, underpinned the conclusions. Part of the zero-insertion signal could reflect confounding by invariant MAIT and iNKT cells. Low generation-probability sequences were in excess among twin-shared out-of-frame alpha sequences.

Germline CDR1 is MNHEY and CDR2 is SVGEGT. The CDR3 loop spans 20 amino acids. J gave up 0 bases and V 2 bases, and 18 bases lay outside the gene matches. There were only healthy Caucasians among the donors. TCRdb ran MiXCR on the 5' RACE reads and lists one entry per CDR3 protein. This table holds 500,000 to 650,000 distinct CDR3 sequences, just over 7% found once. This clonotype occurred a few times. What it recognizes is unknown. These sequences were also reported in another study, on yellow fever vaccine responses in identical twins.

The sequenced sample consisted of PBMCs. This TCR came from a woman aged 18-29 years in good health. The V gene is TRBV6-2 or TRBV6-3, the J gene TRBJ2-5, with TRBD1 matching over 7 bases. CDR3 nucleotide sequence: TGTGCCAGCAGTTACGGCTTCGGGGTGTACGGGACAGAATACCAAGAGACCCAGTACTTC. Amino acid sequence: CASSYGFGVYGTEYQETQYF.